Each of the 20 T cell receptor beta chains below was sequenced from the same sample in a study of blood T cell repertoires in COVID-19. Some clones are missing from TCRdb's copy, which holds only in-frame ones; the method was immunoSEQ multiplex PCR. The sample lists 130,000 to 150,000 clones, about 80% occurring once. The sample taken for sequencing was peripheral blood. These receptors all stem from a woman at least 80 years old with acute or convalescent COVID-19.

This clone was seen just once. In DNA form, the CDR3 reads TGTGCCAGCAGCTCACCCGGGACAGCTCTGGGGGTACGCGCCGGGGAGCTGTTTTTT. It encodes CASSSPGTALGVRAGELFF. The rearrangement joins TRBV7-9 to TRBJ2-2; 7 nucleotides line up with TRBD1. V lost 4 bases to trimming and J lost 6 bases; unmatched junction nucleotides: 20. Germline V CDR1 and CDR2: SEHNR, FQNEAQ (reference sequence). This CDR3 has 19 residues.

This chain connects TRBV6-5 to TRBJ1-1, with a weak D call TRBD1 (5 bases). This CDR3 region has 10 residues. Germline V gives CDR1 MNHEY, CDR2 SVGAGI. V was clipped by 6 bases and J by 11 bases, with 10 bases between them. Here the CDR3 DNA reads TGTGCCAGCAGAGGGGCGAGTGCTTTCTTT. Translating it yields CASRGASAFF.

CDR3: CASSPPRALNTEAFF. CDR3 DNA sequence: TGTGCCAGCTCACCACCGAGGGCCTTGAACACTGAAGCTTTCTTT. V gene TRBV18 combines with J gene TRBJ1-1; D is undetermined. CDR3 length: 15 residues. CDR1 is KGHSH and CDR2 is LQKENI in the germline V gene. Trimming shortened V by 0 bases and J by 0 bases, and 8 bases separated the two germline ends.

J is TRBJ1-5 and V is TRBV24-1, with D uncertain. Trimming shortened V by 3 bases and J by 2 bases, and 10 bases separated the two germline ends. The CDR3 is 15 amino acids. Germline loops: CDR1 KGHDR, CDR2 SFDVKD. Written as DNA, the CDR3 is TGTGCCACCAGTGATAACAGCGGGGGCAATCAGCCCCAGCATTTT. It translates to CATSDNSGGNQPQHF.

The chain couples TRBV4-3 to TRBJ1-3; 10 bases agree with TRBD1. The CDR3 extends over 16 amino acids. V gave up 3 bases and J gave up 6 bases; unmatched junction bases: 8. Germline V CDR1 and CDR2: LGHNA, YSLEER. This CDR3 is CASSHLGTGVSNTIYF. CDR3 in DNA: TGCGCCAGCAGCCACTTGGGGACAGGGGTTTCAAACACCATATATTTT.

The chain couples TRBV4-1 to TRBJ1-5; 8 positions match TRBD1. Germline-derived CDR1 and CDR2 are MGHRA and YSYEKL. CDR3 length: 15 amino acids. With 1 base clipped from V and 6 bases from J, the junction kept 5 bases outside the gene matches. The CDR3 region has the DNA TGCGCCAGCAGCCAAGCCCAGGGGGCAGGTCAGCCCCAGCATTTT. This codes for CASSQAQGAGQPQHF.

The chain combines TRBV9 with TRBJ2-3; 12 bases line up with TRBD2. This CDR3 has 17 residues. Germline values: CDR1 SGDLS, CDR2 YYNGEE. Trimming took 0 bases from V and 3 from J; bases not matched to a gene: 5. The CDR3 nucleotides are TGTGCCAGCAGCGTAGGGGGCGGACTAGCGGGGACAGATACGCAGTATTTT. Residues: CASSVGGGLAGTDTQYF.

CDR3 in amino acids: CASSLENSLRNSPLHF. As DNA, the CDR3 is TGTGCCAGCAGCTTGGAGAACAGTCTCCGAAATTCACCCCTCCACTTT. The rearrangement joins TRBV5-6 to TRBJ1-6; D is ambiguous. CDR3 length equals 16 residues. CDR1 is SGHDT, CDR2 YYEEEE, per germline. Trimming took 0 bases from V and 7 from J, leaving 14 bases between them.

The V call is TRBV11-2, the J call TRBJ2-5; 10 bases agree with TRBD2. V trimming: 5 bases; J trimming: 4 bases; junction bases outside the gene matches: 7. The germline V gene encodes CDR1 SGHAT and CDR2 FQNNGV. This CDR3 region has 15 residues. Here the CDR3 DNA reads TGTGCCAGCAGCAATCTAGCGGGGGCGGCAGAGACCCAGTACTTC. This codes for CASSNLAGAAETQYF.

The CDR3 region has the DNA TGTGCCAGCAGCCGGTCAGGGCGATTAGGCTACAATGAGCAGTTCTTC. This gives the protein CASSRSGRLGYNEQFF. The chain uses TRBV4-2 and TRBJ2-1; possibly TRBD1 for D (5 bases). The CDR3 runs to 16 residues. Deletions cut 4 bases from V and 3 bases from J, with 16 bases between. CDR1 LGHNA and CDR2 YNFKEQ come from the germline V gene.

The CDR3 nucleotides read TGTGCCATCAGTGATGCCGGGACAGGGGACTATGGCTACACCTTC. This gives the protein CAISDAGTGDYGYTF. The J gene is TRBJ1-2, the V gene TRBV10-3; 10 positions agree with TRBD1. This CDR3 contains 15 residues. The germline gives CDR1 ENHRY, CDR2 SYGVKD. J was trimmed by 3 bases and V by 3 bases; bases with no gene match: 4.

CDR3 protein: CASSFSQLSSYNEQFF. CDR3 sequence (DNA): TGTGCCAGCAGCTTTTCCCAATTGAGCTCCTACAATGAGCAGTTCTTC. The rearrangement uses TRBV7-9 and TRBJ2-1, with D hard to call. Trimming removed 3 bases at V and 0 bases at J, with 12 bases between. This CDR3 region has 16 residues. Germline lookup yields CDR1 SEHNR and CDR2 FQNEAQ (reference sequence).

This sequence joins TRBV2 and TRBJ2-2, with TRBD1 as a possible D gene (6 bases). In germline, CDR1 is SNHLY, CDR2 FYNNEI. The CDR3 spans 14 residues. Trimming shortened V by 6 bases and J by 3 bases, and 11 bases separated the two germline ends. CDR3 loop: CASSYRVYTGELFF. As DNA, the CDR3 is TGTGCCAGCAGCTACAGGGTATACACCGGGGAGCTGTTTTTT.

This clone has a handful of counts. The rearrangement links TRBV7-9 to TRBJ2-2, with a weak D call TRBD2 (5 bases). The germline V and J ends were trimmed by 3 bases and 5 bases, with 16 bases remaining between them. The CDR3 has 16 residues. CDR1 and CDR2 (germline): SEHNR, FQNEAQ (reference sequence). CDR3 amino acids: CASSLARTLGTGELFF. In nucleotides, the CDR3 is TGTGCCAGCAGCTTGGCCCGGACTCTTGGGACCGGGGAGCTGTTTTTT. Complete variable domain (other parts from reference TRBV7-9 and TRBJ2-2): DTGVSQNPRHKITKRGQNVTFRCDPISEHNRLYWYRQTLGQGPEFLTYFQNEAQLEKSRLLSDRFSAERPKGSFSTLEIQRTEQGDSAMYLCASSLARTLGTGELFFGEGSRLTVL.

The chain recombines TRBV14 with TRBJ2-7; D might be TRBD1 (6 bases). V lost 1 base and J 10 bases, leaving 11 bases between the germline ends. CDR1 is SGHDN, CDR2 FVKESK, per germline. This CDR3 contains 12 residues. Here the CDR3 reads CASSQGPGAQYF. In nucleotides, the CDR3 is TGTGCCAGCAGCCAAGGGCCAGGGGCCCAGTACTTC.

The genes are TRBV7-2 and TRBJ1-2; TRBD1 matches at 11 bases. The CDR3 is 14 amino acids. V lost 6 bases to trimming and J lost 2 bases; unmatched junction nucleotides: 2. Germline V CDR1 and CDR2: SGHTA, FQGNSA. In nucleotides, the CDR3 is TGTGCCAGCAGGGACAGGGGGCTGAACTATGGCTACACCTTC. Protein product: CASRDRGLNYGYTF.

The rearrangement uses TRBV9 and TRBJ1-1, with 8 bases aligning to TRBD1. CDR3 length: 14 amino acids. V lost 2 bases, J lost 4 bases, and 4 bases stayed unmatched. CDR1 and CDR2 from the germline V gene are SGDLS and YYNGEE. CDR3 residues: CASSVTGAGTEAFF. The CDR3 DNA reads TGTGCCAGCAGCGTGACAGGGGCGGGCACTGAAGCTTTCTTT.

The V call is TRBV4-3, the J call TRBJ1-4, with TRBD1 identical over 7 bases. The CDR3 is 16 residues long. The germline gives CDR1 LGHNA, CDR2 YSLEER. Trimming took 1 base from V and 5 from J; bases not matched to a gene: 7. The CDR3 region has the DNA TGCGCCAGCAGCCAAGGTATGACAGGGAGGAATGAAAAACTGTTTTTT. Translating gives CASSQGMTGRNEKLFF.

V usage is TRBV5-1 and J usage is TRBJ2-1; D perhaps matches TRBD1 (5 bases). The CDR3 is 14 amino acids. The germline gives CDR1 SGHRS, CDR2 YFSETQ. Trimming took 0 bases from V and 5 from J, leaving 9 bases between them. The DNA of the CDR3 is TGCGCCAGCAGCTTGGTACAGGCAAACAATGAGCAGTTCTTC. It codes for CASSLVQANNEQFF.

The chain joins TRBV9 to TRBJ2-7; 10 bases match TRBD1. Germline-derived CDR1 and CDR2 are SGDLS and YYNGEE. This CDR3 spans 15 amino acids. V lost 4 bases to trimming and J lost 2 bases; unmatched junction nucleotides: 6. The CDR3 here is CASSPLGQGTYEQYF. DNA of the CDR3: TGTGCCAGCAGCCCACTGGGACAGGGGACCTACGAGCAGTACTTC. The whole variable domain, filled in from reference TRBV9 and TRBJ2-7, reads DSGVTQTPKHLITATGQRVTLRCSPRSGDLSVYWYQQSLDQGLQFLIQYYNGEERAKGNILERFSAQQFPDLHSELNLSSLELGDSALYFCASSPLGQGTYEQYFGPGTRLTVT.